This passage covers 18 T cell receptor beta chains from one sample sequenced in a study of T cell changes during pregnancy in multiple sclerosis. The protocol was immunoSEQ multiplex PCR, while the TCRdb copy is restricted to in-frame clones and leaves out a portion. Here the sample spans about 100,000 clones, over 80% being singletons. Sample: peripheral blood, taken after pregnancy. These receptor sequences come from a female donor with multiple sclerosis, enrolled in a pregnancy study.

The chain uses TRBV7-9 and TRBJ1-6; D call uncertain. Germline-derived CDR1 and CDR2 are SEHNR and FQNEAQ (reference sequence). Deletions cut 5 bases from V and 0 bases from J, with 8 bases between. The CDR3 consists of 15 residues. The CDR3 reads CASSASVSYNSPLHF. The CDR3 nucleotides are TGTGCCAGCAGCGCCTCGGTCTCCTATAATTCACCCCTCCACTTT.

The chain links TRBV25-1 to TRBJ2-7; D remains unclear. V lost 4 bases, J lost 4 bases, and 5 bases lay in between. Germline-derived CDR1 and CDR2 are MGHDK and SYGVNS. The CDR3 totals 11 residues. The CDR3 is CASSAVYEQYF. CDR3 in DNA: TGTGCCAGCAGTGCGGTTTACGAGCAGTACTTC.

Here the CDR3 reads CATKTGGGDHTF. DNA for the CDR3: TGTGCCACGAAAACCGGTGGAGGGGATCACACCTTC. This rearrangement joins TRBV18 to TRBJ1-2, with D possibly being TRBD1 (5 bases). The V gene's germline CDR1 is KGHSH and CDR2 LQKENI. The CDR3 consists of 12 residues. Between the trimmed V and J ends, which lost 10 bases and 12 bases, there was a span of 21 bases.

CDR3 protein: CAWSVRGLAGVEQYF. The CDR3 DNA reads TGTGCCTGGAGTGTCCGGGGACTAGCGGGAGTGGAGCAGTACTTC. The chain links TRBV30 to TRBJ2-7, with 14 bases lining up with TRBD2. Germline loops: CDR1 GTSNPN, CDR2 SVGIG (reference sequence). With V trimmed by 0 bases and J by 7 bases, 5 bases remained unmatched. The CDR3 runs 15 residues.

This chain's CDR3 is CASSTRTITDTQYF. The CDR3 coding sequence is TGTGCCAGCAGCACCCGGACTATCACAGATACGCAGTATTTT. The chain has TRBV9 and TRBJ2-3; tentatively, D is TRBD2 (6 bases). Germline V lookup: CDR1 SGDLS, CDR2 YYNGEE. The CDR3 has 14 amino acids. V was cut by 4 bases and J by 2 bases, with 11 bases left in between.

V is TRBV7-3 and J is TRBJ2-7; 7 nucleotides align to TRBD2. The CDR3 has 15 amino acids. Germline CDR1 SGHTA, CDR2 FQGTGA. V shed 2 bases, J shed 2 bases, and the junction held 6 bases outside the gene matches. The CDR3 DNA follows: TGTGCCAGCAGCTTATCCCCTAGCGGAACCTACGAGCAGTACTTC. Its protein product is CASSLSPSGTYEQYF.

This clone was counted only a few times. This rearrangement joins TRBV29-1 to TRBJ1-3, with TRBD1 matching 11 bases. CDR3 length: 15 amino acids. CDR1 and CDR2 (germline): SQVTM, ANQGSEA. After removal of 3 bases from V and 2 bases from J, the junction contained 3 bases not matched to a gene. The CDR3 here is CSVDPGQGAGNTIYF. The CDR3 nucleotides are TGCAGCGTTGACCCGGGACAGGGGGCTGGAAACACCATATATTTT.

The genes are TRBV19 and TRBJ1-5; tentatively, D is TRBD1 (6 bases). The V end lost 6 bases, the J end lost 6 bases, and 12 bases lay between the germline ends. In germline, CDR1 is LNHDA, CDR2 SQIVND (reference sequence). This CDR3 is built from 13 residues. The CDR3 spells CASSAGDPQPQHF. The CDR3, as DNA: TGTGCCAGTAGCGCAGGGGATCCTCAGCCCCAGCATTTT.

The V gene is TRBV15, the J gene TRBJ2-2; TRBD2 aligns across 8 bases. J gave up 7 bases and V 0 bases, and 13 bases lay outside the gene matches. The V gene's germline CDR1 is LNHNV and CDR2 YYDKDF (reference sequence). This CDR3 is 18 amino acids long. This chain's CDR3 is CATSREVGREGPNGELFF. Written as DNA, the CDR3 is TGTGCCACCAGCAGAGAGGTCGGCCGGGAGGGCCCGAACGGGGAGCTGTTTTTT.

The chain has TRBV2 and TRBJ2-1; no firm D call. V was shortened by 2 bases and J by 8 bases, with 7 bases between the two germline ends. The CDR3 totals 12 residues. Germline V gene lookup returns CDR1 SNHLY and CDR2 FYNNEI. The DNA for the CDR3 is TGTGCCAGCAGTGAAAGGCTAGATGAGCAGTTCTTC. It codes for CASSERLDEQFF.

The chain has TRBV11-1 and TRBJ2-1, with 8 bases aligning to TRBD2. The CDR3 sequence is 14 residues long. The germline CDR1 and CDR2 sequences are SGHAT and FQDESV (reference sequence). Trimming took 8 bases from V and 6 from J; bases not matched to a gene: 9. The DNA of the CDR3 is TGTGCCAGCGCGCCTAAAACTAGCGGCAATGAGCAGTTCTTC. Translating it yields CASAPKTSGNEQFF.

The genes are TRBV19 and TRBJ1-2; D might be TRBD1 (6 bases). Germline loops: CDR1 LNHDA, CDR2 SQIVND (reference sequence). The V gene lost 3 bases and the J gene lost 4 bases, with 12 bases spanning the gap. The CDR3 is made up of 14 amino acids. The CDR3 DNA sequence: TGTGCCAGTAGTATCGACCGGGACACCTATGGCTACACCTTC. As protein: CASSIDRDTYGYTF.

The chain employs TRBV11-3 and TRBJ2-1; 8 nucleotides match TRBD2. With V trimmed by 3 bases and J by 5 bases, 6 bases remained unmatched. The CDR3 loop spans 15 amino acids. Germline-derived CDR1 and CDR2 are SGHNT and YENEEA. The CDR3 sequence is CASSFLAGGNNEQFF. Here the CDR3 DNA reads TGTGCCAGCAGCTTTCTGGCGGGGGGAAACAATGAGCAGTTCTTC.

The chain links TRBV5-6 to TRBJ2-5; maybe TRBD2 (6 bases). V was shortened by 4 bases and J by 4 bases, with 17 bases between the two germline ends. The CDR3 consists of 15 residues. CDR1 and CDR2 (germline): SGHDT, YYEEEE. This CDR3 is CASSLRGARGETQYF. In DNA, the CDR3 is TGTGCCAGCAGCCTACGCGGGGCGCGAGGAGAGACCCAGTACTTC.

The V call is TRBV6-6, the J call TRBJ1-2; possible D gene TRBD1, 6 bases. Per the germline V gene, CDR1 is MNHNY and CDR2 is SVGAGI (reference sequence). With 4 bases removed from V and 3 bases from J, the gap between germline ends came to 12 bases. The CDR3 loop spans 14 amino acids. CDR3 sequence: CASSSQGIDYGYTF. The CDR3 DNA reads TGTGCCAGCAGTTCTCAGGGGATAGACTATGGCTACACCTTC.

The chain carries TRBV6-5 and TRBJ1-3, with TRBD1 as a possible D gene (6 bases). The CDR3 loop spans 15 amino acids. Trimming stripped 6 bases from V and 0 bases from J, with 12 bases between. From germline, CDR1 is MNHEY and CDR2 SVGAGI. As DNA, the CDR3 is TGTGCCAGCAGCCCCGACAGGTTCTCTGGAAACACCATATATTTT. Its translation: CASSPDRFSGNTIYF.

The rearrangement links TRBV9 to TRBJ1-2; 7 nucleotides agree with TRBD1. Per the germline V gene, CDR1 is SGDLS and CDR2 is YYNGEE. The CDR3 is made up of 14 amino acids. J gave up 7 bases and V 0 bases, and 6 bases lay outside the gene matches. The DNA for the CDR3 is TGTGCCAGCAGCGTAGATGAGGGGGCGTTTGGCTACACCTTC. It encodes CASSVDEGAFGYTF.

A note on this clone: Compared with germline, one end of the junction differs, possibly owing to a read error. This chain joins TRBV27 and TRBJ2-3, with D maybe TRBD1 (5 bases). The germline CDR1 and CDR2 sequences are MNHEY and SMNVEV (reference sequence). This CDR3 has 13 residues. The CDR3 reads CASSEYQTVTQYF. For the CDR3, the DNA is TGTGCCAGCAGTGAATACCAGACAGTTACGCAGTATTTT.